This T cell receptor (beta chain) was identified during a study of persistence of HIV-infected CD4 T cells. Study-level points and caveats: Bulk TCR data could not be restricted to HIV-1-infected CMV-responding cells. Within sorted populations, more oligoclonal TCRs accompanied more oligoclonal proviruses.

Of note for this clone: Its specificity is not known.

The libraries were made with immunoSEQ version 4 in survey mode. Sequencing used immunoSEQ multiplex PCR; TCRdb keeps in-frame clones, though not all of them. The top ten hold 3% to 3.5% of the sample, which has about 46,000 clones, more than 80% seen once. This nonspecific control used anti-CD3/anti-CD28 bead stimulation of CD4+ T cells. Sorting selected CD4+ T cells upregulating both CD40 ligand and CD69. CD4+ T cell counts exceeded 400 cells/uL; CMV serology was positive. For roughly 19 hours, CD8-depleted PBMCs received anti-CD28/CD49d costimulation, a CD40-blocking antibody and enfuvirtide. V gave up 1 base and J gave up 5 bases; unmatched junction bases: 7. CDR3 length: 16 residues. CDR1 SGHTA and CDR2 FQGNSA come from the germline V gene.

The source was CD4+ T cells sorted from PBMCs after roughly 20-hour stimulation, collected from a patient who received antiretroviral therapy. The clonotype originates from an adult woman with HIV who was CMV-seropositive. The rearrangement links TRBV7-2 to TRBJ2-5; TRBD2 matches 10 bases. In DNA form, the CDR3 reads TGTGCCAGCAGCTTAGGGCTAGCGGGAGTCGTGGAGACCCAGTACTTC. Its translation: CASSLGLAGVVETQYF. The full variable domain, completed using reference TRBV7-2 and TRBJ2-5, is GAGVSQSPSNKVTEKGKDVELRCDPISGHTALYWYRQSLGQGLEFLIYFQGNSAPDKSGLPSDRFSAERTGGSVSTLTIQRTQQEDSAVYLCASSLGLAGVVETQYFGPGTRLLVL.